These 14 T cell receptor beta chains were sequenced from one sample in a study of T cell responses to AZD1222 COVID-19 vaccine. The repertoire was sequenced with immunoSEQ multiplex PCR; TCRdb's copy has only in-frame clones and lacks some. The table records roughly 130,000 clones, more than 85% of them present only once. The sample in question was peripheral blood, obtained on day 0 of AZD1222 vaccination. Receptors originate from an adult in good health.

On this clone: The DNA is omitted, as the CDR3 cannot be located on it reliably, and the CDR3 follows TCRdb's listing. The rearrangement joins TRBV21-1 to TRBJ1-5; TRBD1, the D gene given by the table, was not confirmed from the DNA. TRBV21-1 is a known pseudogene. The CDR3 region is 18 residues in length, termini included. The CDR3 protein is CASSKAFGTGSGNQPQHF.

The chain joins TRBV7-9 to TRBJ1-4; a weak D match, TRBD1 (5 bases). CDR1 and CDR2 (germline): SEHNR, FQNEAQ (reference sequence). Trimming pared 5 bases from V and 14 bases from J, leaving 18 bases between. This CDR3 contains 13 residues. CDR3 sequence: CASSTGTSSLLFF. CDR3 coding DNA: TGTGCCAGCAGCACCGGGACTTCCTCCCTGCTGTTTTTT. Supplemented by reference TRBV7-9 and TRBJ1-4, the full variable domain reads DTGVSQNPRHKITKRGQNVTFRCDPISEHNRLYWYRQTLGQGPEFLTYFQNEAQLEKSRLLSDRFSAERPKGSFSTLEIQRTEQGDSAMYLCASSTGTSSLLFFGSGTQLSVL.

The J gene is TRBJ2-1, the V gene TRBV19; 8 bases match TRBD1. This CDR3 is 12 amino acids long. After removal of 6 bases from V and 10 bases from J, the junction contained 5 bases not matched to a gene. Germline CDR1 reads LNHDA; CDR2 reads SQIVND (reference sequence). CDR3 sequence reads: CASSSGQGEQFF. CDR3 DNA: TGTGCCAGTAGCAGCGGACAGGGCGAGCAGTTCTTC.

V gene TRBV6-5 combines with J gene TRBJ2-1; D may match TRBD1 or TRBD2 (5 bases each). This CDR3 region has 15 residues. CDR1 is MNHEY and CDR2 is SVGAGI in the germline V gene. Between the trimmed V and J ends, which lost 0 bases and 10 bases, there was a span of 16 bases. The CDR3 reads CASSYSPGPSSEQFF. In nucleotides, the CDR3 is TGTGCCAGCAGTTACTCGCCGGGACCTAGCTCCGAGCAGTTCTTC.

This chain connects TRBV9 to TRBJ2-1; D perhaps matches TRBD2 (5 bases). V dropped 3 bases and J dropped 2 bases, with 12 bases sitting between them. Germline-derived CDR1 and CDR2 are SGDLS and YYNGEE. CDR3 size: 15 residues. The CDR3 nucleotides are TGTGCCAGCAGCGCGGACTTATCCCCCTACAATGAGCAGTTCTTC. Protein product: CASSADLSPYNEQFF.

In DNA, the CDR3 is TGTGCCAGCAGCTCGCGAGGGACAGTTGCAGAGACCCAGTACTTC. Its translation is CASSSRGTVAETQYF. The rearrangement joins TRBV7-6 to TRBJ2-5, with 7 bases lining up with TRBD1. V lost 4 bases and J lost 4; bases outside the gene matches: 9. The CDR3 extends over 15 amino acids. The germline V gene has CDR1 SGHVS and CDR2 FNYEAQ.

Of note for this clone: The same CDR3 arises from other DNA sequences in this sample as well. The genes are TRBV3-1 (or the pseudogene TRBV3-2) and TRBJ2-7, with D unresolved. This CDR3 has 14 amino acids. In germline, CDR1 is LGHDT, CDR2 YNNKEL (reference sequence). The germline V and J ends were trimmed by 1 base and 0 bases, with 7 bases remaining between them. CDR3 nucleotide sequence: TGTGCCAGCAGCCAAGCGGATGACTCCTACGAGCAGTACTTC. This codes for CASSQADDSYEQYF.

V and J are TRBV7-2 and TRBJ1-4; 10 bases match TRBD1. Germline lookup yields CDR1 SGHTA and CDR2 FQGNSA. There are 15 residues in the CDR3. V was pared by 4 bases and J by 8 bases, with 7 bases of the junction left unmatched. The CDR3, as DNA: TGTGCCAGCAGCTCACCGGGACAGGGGTCGGAAAAACTGTTTTTT. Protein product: CASSSPGQGSEKLFF.

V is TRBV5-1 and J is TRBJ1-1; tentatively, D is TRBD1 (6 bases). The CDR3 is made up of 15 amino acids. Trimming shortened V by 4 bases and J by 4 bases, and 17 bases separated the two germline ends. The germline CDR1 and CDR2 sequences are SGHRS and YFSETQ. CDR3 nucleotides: TGCGCCAGCAGCCCTCCGACAGGTGGTCGCACTGAAGCTTTCTTT. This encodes CASSPPTGGRTEAFF.

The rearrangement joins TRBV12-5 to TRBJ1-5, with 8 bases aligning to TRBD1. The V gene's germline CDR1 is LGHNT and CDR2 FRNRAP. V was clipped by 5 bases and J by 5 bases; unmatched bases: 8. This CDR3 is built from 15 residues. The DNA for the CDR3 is TGTGCTAGTGGTGTGGACAGGGAGGTGGATCAGCCCCAGCATTTT. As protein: CASGVDREVDQPQHF.

The CDR3 bases are TGTGCCAGCAGACCTCGACTGGATGGGGAGACCCAGTACTTC. Its translation: CASRPRLDGETQYF. The chain joins TRBV7-9 to TRBJ2-5; no firm D call. The germline gives CDR1 SEHNR, CDR2 FQNEAQ (reference sequence). This CDR3 is 14 amino acids long. Trimming shortened V by 6 bases and J by 5 bases, and 16 bases separated the two germline ends.

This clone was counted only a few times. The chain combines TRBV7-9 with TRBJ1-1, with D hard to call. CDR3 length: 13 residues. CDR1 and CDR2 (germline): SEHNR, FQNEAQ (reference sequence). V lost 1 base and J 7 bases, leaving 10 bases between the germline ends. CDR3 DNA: TGTGCCAGCAGCTTAGGTCCCCGCAGTGAAGCTTTCTTT. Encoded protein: CASSLGPRSEAFF.

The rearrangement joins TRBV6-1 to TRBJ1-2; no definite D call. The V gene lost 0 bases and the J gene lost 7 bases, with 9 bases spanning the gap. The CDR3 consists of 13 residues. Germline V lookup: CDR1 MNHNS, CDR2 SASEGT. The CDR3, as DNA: TGTGCCAGCAGTGAAGCGGGGAAAAGTGGCTACACCTTC. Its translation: CASSEAGKSGYTF.

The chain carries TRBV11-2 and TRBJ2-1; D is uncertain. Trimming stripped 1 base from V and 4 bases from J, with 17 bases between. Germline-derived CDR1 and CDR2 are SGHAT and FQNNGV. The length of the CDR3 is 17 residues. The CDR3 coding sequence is TGTGCCAGCAGCTTAGCCCGAAACTACCCTTCGTACAATGAGCAGTTCTTC. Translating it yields CASSLARNYPSYNEQFF. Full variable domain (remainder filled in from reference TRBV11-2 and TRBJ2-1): EAGVAQSPRYKIIEKRQSVAFWCNPISGHATLYWYQQILGQGPKLLIQFQNNGVVDDSQLPKDRFSAERLKGVDSTLKIQPAKLEDSAVYLCASSLARNYPSYNEQFFGPGTRLTVL.